A single sample is the source of the 27 T cell receptor beta chains below, sequenced in a study of blood T cell repertoires in COVID-19 (dated by TCRdb to the early 2020s). Libraries were prepared through the immunoSEQ multiplex PCR assay. TCRdb took this table from immuneACCESS and kept in-frame rearrangements with V and J called. Such tables lack part of the clones; where checked against another copy, unresolved V genes explain under half of the gap, and the rest is unexplained. The sample records about 46,000 clones, around 87% of which are singletons. The ten biggest clones cover 3% to 3.5% of the sample. What was sequenced was PBMCs or T cells enriched from blood (not recorded which). Every receptor here comes from a woman in her forties or fifties who had recovered from COVID-19.

The rearrangement links TRBV2 to TRBJ2-7, with TRBD1 matching 8 bases. The V gene's germline CDR1 is SNHLY and CDR2 FYNNEI. The CDR3 is 13 amino acids. V shed 7 bases and J 3 bases; nucleotides not matched to a gene: 5. This CDR3 reads CASITGTGYEQYF. The CDR3 region has the DNA TGTGCCAGCATTACCGGGACAGGCTACGAGCAGTACTTC.

V and J are TRBV29-1 and TRBJ1-1, with D uncertain. The CDR3 runs to 12 residues. The germline gives CDR1 SQVTM, CDR2 ANQGSEA. V dropped 7 bases and J dropped 2 bases, with 11 bases sitting between them. The CDR3 nucleotides are TGCAGCGCGGCGAGGCCTAACACTGAAGCTTTCTTT. Amino acid sequence: CSAARPNTEAFF.

A single count supports this clone. The chain joins TRBV15 to TRBJ1-6, with 8 bases fitting TRBD1. The germline V gene has CDR1 LNHNV and CDR2 YYDKDF (reference sequence). The V and J ends lost 8 bases and 6 bases, in that order; junction bases with no gene match: 6. CDR3 length: 14 amino acids. The CDR3 DNA sequence: TGTGCCACCCGAAGACAGGGGTCTAATTCACCCCTCCACTTT. Translation: CATRRQGSNSPLHF.

The V and J genes are TRBV18 and TRBJ1-2, with 7 bases matching TRBD1. V lost 2 bases and J lost 4; bases outside the gene matches: 13. This CDR3 region has 17 residues. Germline V gene data show CDR1 as KGHSH and CDR2 as LQKENI. CDR3 in amino acids: CASSPIIGTDESYGYTF. The CDR3 coding sequence is TGTGCCAGCTCACCAATCATCGGGACAGATGAATCCTATGGCTACACCTTC.

This rearrangement joins TRBV19 to TRBJ2-6; D not certain. The CDR3 covers 13 residues. Trimming removed 6 bases at V and 4 bases at J, with 7 bases between. Germline values: CDR1 LNHDA, CDR2 SQIVND (reference sequence). The CDR3 DNA is TGTGCCAGTAGCGTGGGCGGGGCCAACGTCCTGACTTTC. Amino acids: CASSVGGANVLTF.

This chain uses TRBV28 with TRBJ1-1; D gene ambiguous. Germline-derived CDR1 and CDR2 are MDHEN and SYDVKM. CDR3 length equals 16 residues. Trimming removed 6 bases from V and 2 bases from J, with 19 bases in between. The CDR3 DNA is TGTGCCAGCAGCTCGCCCGCCGCGACTGAAAACACTGAAGCTTTCTTT. It specifies CASSSPAATENTEAFF.

The chain combines TRBV28 with TRBJ2-1, with TRBD2 identical over 9 bases. The CDR3 sequence is 16 residues long. J was trimmed by 5 bases and V by 5 bases; bases with no gene match: 10. Germline values: CDR1 MDHEN, CDR2 SYDVKM. The CDR3 bases are TGTGCCAGCAGTACTTCTAGCGGGGAAATACACAATGAGCAGTTCTTC. It yields the protein CASSTSSGEIHNEQFF.

V and J are TRBV6-2 or TRBV6-3 and TRBJ2-7; tentatively, D is TRBD2 (6 bases). Germline loops: CDR1 MNHEY, CDR2 SVGEGT. The length of the CDR3 is 13 residues. The V end lost 4 bases, the J end lost 11 bases, and 18 bases lay between the germline ends. CDR3 loop: CASSSEASATEYF. The CDR3 region has the DNA TGTGCCAGCAGTTCCGAAGCTAGCGCGACCGAGTACTTC.

This CDR3 reads CASSYLPGQGYEQYF. CDR3 in DNA: TGTGCCAGCAGTTACTTACCGGGACAGGGATACGAGCAGTACTTC. This chain joins TRBV6-5 and TRBJ2-7; the match to TRBD1 covers 9 bases. The J segment lost 4 bases and the V segment lost 1 base, leaving 5 bases of the junction unmatched. CDR1 is MNHEY and CDR2 is SVGAGI in the germline V gene. This CDR3 is built from 15 residues.

The chain has TRBV7-2 and TRBJ1-2; 9 nucleotides match TRBD1. This CDR3 is 15 amino acids long. Germline V gene sequence: CDR1 SGHTA, CDR2 FQGNSA. With 5 bases clipped from V and 9 bases from J, the junction kept 13 bases outside the gene matches. CDR3 coding DNA: TGTGCCAGCAGCGAGGGGACAGGGCGGCAGGGTAGCTACACCTTC. This sequence encodes CASSEGTGRQGSYTF.

The rearrangement links TRBV24-1 to TRBJ2-3, with 9 nucleotides matching TRBD2. The CDR3 runs to 16 residues. Germline values: CDR1 KGHDR, CDR2 SFDVKD. J was trimmed by 0 bases and V by 5 bases; bases with no gene match: 5. The CDR3 region has the DNA TGTGCCACCAGTGTCGTTGGACTAGCGAGCACAGATACGCAGTATTTT. Its translation: CATSVVGLASTDTQYF.

The gene calls are TRBV18 and TRBJ2-4, with 7 bases identical to TRBD2. Germline CDR1 KGHSH, CDR2 LQKENI. The J segment lost 2 bases and the V segment lost 3 bases, leaving 10 bases of the junction unmatched. The CDR3 loop spans 17 amino acids. CDR3 DNA: TGTGCCAGCTCACCCACGTATACTAGCGTGACCAAAAACATTCAGTACTTC. Its protein is CASSPTYTSVTKNIQYF.

The chain employs TRBV27 and TRBJ2-2; 8 bases fit TRBD2. Trimming cost V 7 bases and J 3 bases; bases outside gene matches: 7. CDR3 length: 15 residues. Germline loops: CDR1 MNHEY, CDR2 SMNVEV (reference sequence). The DNA of the CDR3 is TGTGCCAGCACCACCAGCGGGGGATACACCGGGGAGCTGTTTTTT. Protein product: CASTTSGGYTGELFF.

The V and J genes are TRBV19 and TRBJ2-1; TRBD1 is a possible D gene (5 bases). The V end was cut by 6 bases, the J end by 2 bases, with 11 bases between. Germline loops: CDR1 LNHDA, CDR2 SQIVND (reference sequence). The CDR3 spans 14 residues. The CDR3 coding sequence is TGTGCCAGTAGACCCAGGGTCCCCTACAATGAGCAGTTCTTC. This codes for CASRPRVPYNEQFF.

The genes are TRBV3-1 (or the pseudogene TRBV3-2) and TRBJ1-4; D uncertain. This CDR3 has 13 amino acids. Per the germline V gene, CDR1 is LGHDT and CDR2 is YNNKEL (reference sequence). The V and J ends lost 0 bases and 14 bases respectively, with 13 bases between them. Written as DNA, the CDR3 is TGTGCCAGCAGCCAAGATCCGGAGGCAGGTCTGTTTTTT. It encodes CASSQDPEAGLFF.

The rearrangement uses TRBV11-2 and TRBJ1-1, with a tentative D call TRBD1 (6 bases). The germline V and J ends were trimmed by 2 bases and 6 bases, with 13 bases remaining between them. This CDR3 has 14 residues. The germline V gene encodes CDR1 SGHAT and CDR2 FQNNGV. The CDR3 is CASSLTGSKSEAFF. Here the CDR3 DNA reads TGTGCCAGCAGCTTAACAGGGTCGAAGTCTGAAGCTTTCTTT.

This sequence joins TRBV4-1 and TRBJ1-3; D is undetermined. CDR1 and CDR2 from the germline V gene are MGHRA and YSYEKL. V lost 1 base and J lost 2, with 9 bases in between. This CDR3 spans 15 amino acids. CDR3 nucleotide sequence: TGCGCCAGCAGCCAAGGGGCCGGGGCTGGAAACACCATATATTTT. It encodes CASSQGAGAGNTIYF.

This sequence joins TRBV27 and TRBJ2-3; 9 bases are shared with TRBD2. The CDR3 has 15 amino acids. The V gene end was trimmed by 4 bases and the J gene end by 5 bases; junction bases not matched to a gene: 7. Germline V gene data show CDR1 as MNHEY and CDR2 as SMNVEV (reference sequence). The DNA for the CDR3 is TGTGCCAGCAGTTGGGCTAGCGGGGCGGAAGATACGCAGTATTTT. Encoded protein: CASSWASGAEDTQYF.

The chain is built from TRBV2 and TRBJ1-3; D might be TRBD1 (6 bases). Per the germline V gene, CDR1 is SNHLY and CDR2 is FYNNEI. This CDR3 comprises 17 residues. V lost 5 bases to trimming and J lost 0 bases, with 17 bases between them. The CDR3 here is CASSLQRGRPSGNTIYF. DNA for the CDR3: TGTGCCAGCAGTCTCCAGCGGGGGCGGCCCTCTGGAAACACCATATATTTT.

This chain joins TRBV7-8 and TRBJ2-1; D is undetermined. This CDR3 has 15 amino acids. V was clipped by 3 bases and J by 1 base, with 10 bases between them. CDR1 is SGHVS, CDR2 FQNEAQ, per germline. In DNA form, the CDR3 reads TGTGCCAGCAGCTTCTCGTCTGAGTCCTACAATGAGCAGTTCTTC. Its protein product is CASSFSSESYNEQFF.

This chain joins TRBV4-2 and TRBJ2-7; 9 bases map to TRBD1. The V and J ends lost 0 bases and 7 bases, in that order; junction bases with no gene match: 10. This CDR3 spans 16 amino acids. The germline V gene has CDR1 LGHNA and CDR2 YNFKEQ. This chain's CDR3 is CASSQDRTGVRKEQYF. The CDR3 coding sequence is TGTGCCAGCAGCCAAGATCGGACAGGGGTCCGGAAGGAGCAGTACTTC.

V gene TRBV5-1 combines with J gene TRBJ1-1; tentatively, D is TRBD1 (5 bases). The CDR3 covers 14 residues. Trimming cost V 4 bases and J 0 bases, with 10 bases left between them. CDR1 and CDR2 (germline): SGHRS, YFSETQ. The CDR3 here is CASSLGGVNTEAFF. Written as DNA, the CDR3 is TGCGCCAGCAGCCTCGGGGGGGTGAACACTGAAGCTTTCTTT. Together with reference TRBV5-1 and TRBJ1-1, the CDR3 gives the full variable domain: KAGVTQTPRYLIKTRGQQVTLSCSPISGHRSVSWYQQTPGQGLQFLFEYFSETQRNKGNFPGRFSGRQFSNSRSEMNVSTLELGDSALYLCASSLGGVNTEAFFGQGTRLTVV.

The genes are TRBV3-1 (or the pseudogene TRBV3-2) and TRBJ2-7, with 10 positions matching TRBD2. Trimming cost V 5 bases and J 6 bases; bases outside gene matches: 4. The CDR3 has 13 amino acids. From germline, CDR1 is LGHDT and CDR2 YNNKEL (reference sequence). CDR3 sequence (DNA): TGTGCCAGCAGCTTTCGACTAGCGGGCGAGCAGTACTTC. It codes for CASSFRLAGEQYF.

V usage is TRBV6-2 or TRBV6-3 and J usage is TRBJ2-7; 9 nucleotides align to TRBD1. V dropped 2 bases and J dropped 2; count of bases not matched to a gene: 4. Germline V gene lookup returns CDR1 MNHEY and CDR2 SVGEGT. The CDR3 length is 15 residues. This CDR3 is CASSYGTGNPYEQYF. The CDR3 nucleotides are TGTGCCAGCAGTTACGGGACAGGGAACCCCTACGAGCAGTACTTC.

The rearrangement joins TRBV19 to TRBJ2-1; 7 bases align to TRBD1. From germline, CDR1 is LNHDA and CDR2 SQIVND (reference sequence). J was trimmed by 8 bases and V by 5 bases; bases with no gene match: 9. The CDR3 consists of 14 residues. The CDR3 loop is CASSSSTGLDEQFF. The CDR3 DNA sequence: TGTGCCAGTAGTTCCTCGACAGGGCTAGATGAGCAGTTCTTC.

In this sample, this clone turned up once. The J gene is TRBJ1-2, the V gene TRBV18; a possible D gene is TRBD1 (5 bases). The CDR3 has 15 residues. V gave up 4 bases and J gave up 4 bases, with 16 bases separating them. The germline V gene encodes CDR1 KGHSH and CDR2 LQKENI. The CDR3 DNA sequence: TGTGCCAGCTCACTGAGAAGAGACAGTTCCTATGGCTACACCTTC. This translates into CASSLRRDSSYGYTF. Based on the CDR3 plus reference TRBV18 and TRBJ1-2, the full variable domain is NAGVMQNPRHLVRRRGQEARLRCSPMKGHSHVYWYRQLPEEGLKFMVYLQKENIIDESGMPKERFSAEFPKEGPSILRIQQVVRGDSAAYFCASSLRRDSSYGYTFGSGTRLTVV.

The chain recombines TRBV18 with TRBJ1-5; no definite D call. The CDR3 is made up of 14 amino acids. The V end was cut by 3 bases, the J end by 4 bases, with 10 bases between. Germline V gene lookup returns CDR1 KGHSH and CDR2 LQKENI. CDR3 protein: CASSPGRENQPQHF. The CDR3 region has the DNA TGTGCCAGCTCACCTGGACGGGAGAATCAGCCCCAGCATTTT.